These T cell receptor beta chains were read from a single sample in a study of T cell changes during pregnancy in multiple sclerosis. Assay: immunoSEQ multiplex PCR; the TCRdb copy retains only in-frame clones and omits some. This table has about 79,000 clones, over 85% appearing once. The sample was peripheral blood, taken in the second trimester of pregnancy. The receptors here all came from a female donor in good health, enrolled as a control in a pregnancy study. Both conserved end residues are part of each CDR3. The order of the fields is clone size, J gene, D gene, V gene, CDR3 DNA, CDR3 protein. D genes are given only for firm matches. Size is omitted from some rows. Given values are once, few, many or a class for expanded clones.

clone_size: .; j_call: TRBJ2-1; d_call: TRBD2; v_call: TRBV11-3; cdr3_nt: TGTGCCAGCAGCCCCGAGCGGGGGGGCGCCAATGAGCAGTTCTTC; cdr3_aa: CASSPERGGANEQFF
clone_size: .; j_call: TRBJ2-7; d_call: .; v_call: TRBV29-1; cdr3_nt: TGCAGCGCCCAAACCAGCGGCGAGCAGTACTTC; cdr3_aa: CSAQTSGEQYF
clone_size: .; j_call: TRBJ2-5; d_call: TRBD2; v_call: TRBV5-8; cdr3_nt: TGTGCCAGCAGCTTAGCGGGGGGGCTTGGAGAGACCCAGTACTTC; cdr3_aa: CASSLAGGLGETQYF
clone_size: .; j_call: TRBJ1-5; d_call: TRBD1; v_call: TRBV2; cdr3_nt: TGTGCCAGCAGTGAGTGGGCGGCAGGGGGCGGCAATCAGCCCCAGCATTTT; cdr3_aa: CASSEWAAGGGNQPQHF
clone_size: .; j_call: TRBJ2-7; d_call: TRBD1; v_call: TRBV9; cdr3_nt: TGTGCCAGCAGCGTGAGGACAGGGGAAGCCTACGAGCAGTACTTC; cdr3_aa: CASSVRTGEAYEQYF
clone_size: once; j_call: TRBJ2-1; d_call: .; v_call: TRBV11-2; cdr3_nt: TGTGCCAGCAGCTTAGGCCCGGCGACATCCGTATGGAATGAGCAGTTCTTC; cdr3_aa: CASSLGPATSVWNEQFF
clone_size: .; j_call: TRBJ1-4; d_call: .; v_call: TRBV7-8; cdr3_nt: TGTGCCAGCAGCCACAAGGACAGCGAATTGTTTTTT; cdr3_aa: CASSHKDSELFF
clone_size: few; j_call: TRBJ2-7; d_call: TRBD1; v_call: TRBV7-9; cdr3_nt: TGTGCCAGCAGCCTAACTCAGGGACAGACCGTCTACGAGCAGTACTTC; cdr3_aa: CASSLTQGQTVYEQYF
clone_size: .; j_call: TRBJ1-1; d_call: .; v_call: TRBV2; cdr3_nt: TGTGCCAGCAGTGTGGAGGGATTGAACACTGAAGCTTTCTTT; cdr3_aa: CASSVEGLNTEAFF
clone_size: once; j_call: TRBJ2-2; d_call: .; v_call: TRBV5-1; cdr3_nt: TGCGCCAGCAGCTCCACCGGGACTGGGATCACCGGGGAGCTGTTTTTT; cdr3_aa: CASSSTGTGITGELFF
clone_size: .; j_call: TRBJ2-2; d_call: TRBD2; v_call: TRBV7-9; cdr3_nt: TGTGCCAGCAGACTAGCGGGAAACACCGGGGAGCTGTTTTTT; cdr3_aa: CASRLAGNTGELFF
clone_size: .; j_call: TRBJ1-2; d_call: .; v_call: TRBV7-9; cdr3_nt: TGTGCCAGCAGCTTAGCGAGGCCCGAGGGCGGCTACACCTTC; cdr3_aa: CASSLARPEGGYTF
clone_size: .; j_call: TRBJ2-7; d_call: .; v_call: TRBV19; cdr3_nt: TGTGCCAGTAGTATAAACCGGGACACTTCCTACGAGCAGTACTTC; cdr3_aa: CASSINRDTSYEQYF
clone_size: once; j_call: TRBJ2-3; d_call: TRBD2; v_call: TRBV13; cdr3_nt: TGTGCCAGCAGCCCCGTAGCGGGGACAGATACGCAGTATTTT; cdr3_aa: CASSPVAGTDTQYF
clone_size: .; j_call: TRBJ1-5; d_call: TRBD1; v_call: TRBV6-6; cdr3_nt: TGTGCCAGCAGTTACGAACAGGGGCATCAGCCCCAGCATTTT; cdr3_aa: CASSYEQGHQPQHF
clone_size: .; j_call: TRBJ2-7; d_call: .; v_call: TRBV21-1; cdr3_nt: TGTGCCAGATCAGACAGGGGACCCTACGAGCAGTACTTC; cdr3_aa: CARSDRGPYEQYF
clone_size: .; j_call: TRBJ2-7; d_call: TRBD1; v_call: TRBV18; cdr3_nt: TGTGCCAGCTCACCCCCCGGACAGGGGGCTTACGAGCAGTACTTC; cdr3_aa: CASSPPGQGAYEQYF
clone_size: .; j_call: TRBJ2-5; d_call: TRBD1; v_call: TRBV7-9; cdr3_nt: TGTGCCAGCAGCTTAGGGGACAGGGTTGGAGAGACCCAGTACTTC; cdr3_aa: CASSLGDRVGETQYF
clone_size: .; j_call: TRBJ1-1; d_call: .; v_call: TRBV5-6; cdr3_nt: TGTGCCAGCAGCTTTCAACAGGAGAACACTGAAGCTTTCTTT; cdr3_aa: CASSFQQENTEAFF
clone_size: .; j_call: TRBJ2-7; d_call: .; v_call: TRBV7-9; cdr3_nt: TGTGCCAGCAGCTTAGGAGTGTCGGTATACGAGCAGTACTTC; cdr3_aa: CASSLGVSVYEQYF
clone_size: .; j_call: TRBJ1-2; d_call: TRBD1; v_call: TRBV13; cdr3_nt: TGTGCCAGCAGCCCAACAGGGGGCTGGGGCTACACCTTC; cdr3_aa: CASSPTGGWGYTF
clone_size: once; j_call: TRBJ2-3; d_call: TRBD2; v_call: TRBV4-2; cdr3_nt: TGTGCCAGCAGCCCTTCACCGGGACTAGCGGGGGGGAGCACAGATACGCAGTATTTT; cdr3_aa: CASSPSPGLAGGSTDTQYF
clone_size: .; j_call: TRBJ2-2; d_call: .; v_call: TRBV19; cdr3_nt: TGTGCCAGTAGTAATAACGAGATCTACACCGGGGAGCTGTTTTTT; cdr3_aa: CASSNNEIYTGELFF
clone_size: once; j_call: TRBJ2-5; d_call: .; v_call: TRBV6-6; cdr3_nt: TGTGCCAGCAGTTACGGTACGGGGCAAGAGACCCAGTACTTC; cdr3_aa: CASSYGTGQETQYF
clone_size: .; j_call: TRBJ2-1; d_call: TRBD2; v_call: TRBV10-3; cdr3_nt: TGTGCCGCGACGGGACTAGCGGGAGGAGGTGAGCAGTTCTTC; cdr3_aa: CAATGLAGGGEQFF
clone_size: .; j_call: TRBJ2-2; d_call: TRBD1; v_call: TRBV5-1; cdr3_nt: TGCGCCAGCAGCGAGGGACAGCCGAACACCGGGGAGCTGTTTTTT; cdr3_aa: CASSEGQPNTGELFF
clone_size: .; j_call: TRBJ1-5; d_call: .; v_call: TRBV6-5; cdr3_nt: TGTGCCAGCAGTTCTTCCGTCAATCAGCCCCAGCATTTT; cdr3_aa: CASSSSVNQPQHF
clone_size: .; j_call: TRBJ2-1; d_call: .; v_call: TRBV27; cdr3_nt: TGTGCCAGCAGTTTAAGGGGTCCCTACAATGAGCAGTTCTTC; cdr3_aa: CASSLRGPYNEQFF
clone_size: .; j_call: TRBJ1-5; d_call: TRBD1; v_call: TRBV7-9; cdr3_nt: TGTGCCAGCAGCTTGGGTACAGACAGGGGTGCCAATCAGCCCCAGCATTTT; cdr3_aa: CASSLGTDRGANQPQHF
clone_size: once; j_call: TRBJ2-5; d_call: TRBD1; v_call: TRBV29-1; cdr3_nt: TGCAGCGTTCACAGGGGGCCTAAAGAAGAGACCCAGTACTTC; cdr3_aa: CSVHRGPKEETQYF
clone_size: .; j_call: TRBJ1-3; d_call: .; v_call: TRBV7-2; cdr3_nt: TGTGCCAGCAGCTCCAAGACAGGCGCTACCTCTGGAAACACCATATATTTT; cdr3_aa: CASSSKTGATSGNTIYF
clone_size: .; j_call: TRBJ2-1; d_call: .; v_call: TRBV11-2; cdr3_nt: TGTGCCAGCAGCTTAGTTTCTCCCATTCCGGGCAATGAGCAGTTCTTC; cdr3_aa: CASSLVSPIPGNEQFF
clone_size: .; j_call: TRBJ2-5; d_call: TRBD1; v_call: TRBV10-1; cdr3_nt: TGCGCCAGCAGTGAGGAGCGACAGGGTGAAGAGACCCAGTACTTC; cdr3_aa: CASSEERQGEETQYF
clone_size: .; j_call: TRBJ1-1; d_call: .; v_call: TRBV5-5; cdr3_nt: TGTGCCAGCAGCTACCGACAGACTGAAGCTTTCTTT; cdr3_aa: CASSYRQTEAFF
clone_size: once; j_call: TRBJ1-2; d_call: .; v_call: TRBV30; cdr3_nt: TGTGCCTGGAGTGGCGTGACAGCGGTATGGGGGGCTAACTATGGCTACACCTTC; cdr3_aa: CAWSGVTAVWGANYGYTF
clone_size: .; j_call: TRBJ1-2; d_call: .; v_call: TRBV5-1; cdr3_nt: TGCGCCAGCAGCCCGGGGTCGGGCATTTCGGGCTACACCTTC; cdr3_aa: CASSPGSGISGYTF
clone_size: .; j_call: TRBJ1-6; d_call: .; v_call: TRBV9; cdr3_nt: TGTGCCAGCAACCCAGACCCGCAGGGGAATTCACCCCTCCACTTT; cdr3_aa: CASNPDPQGNSPLHF
clone_size: .; j_call: TRBJ2-2; d_call: TRBD2; v_call: TRBV30; cdr3_nt: TGTGCCTGGAAGGGCGGGGGTTGGACCGGGGAGCTGTTTTTT; cdr3_aa: CAWKGGGWTGELFF
clone_size: .; j_call: TRBJ1-1; d_call: .; v_call: TRBV27; cdr3_nt: TGTGCCAGCAGTTTATATGGCAGGGCTTGGGAAGCTTTCTTT; cdr3_aa: CASSLYGRAWEAFF
clone_size: .; j_call: TRBJ1-5; d_call: .; v_call: TRBV27; cdr3_nt: TGTGCCAGCAGTTTAGGGCGGGGGAACCAGCCCCAGCATTTT; cdr3_aa: CASSLGRGNQPQHF
clone_size: .; j_call: TRBJ2-3; d_call: TRBD1; v_call: TRBV6-4; cdr3_nt: TGTGCCAGCAGTGTTGACAGGGGAGGAGATACGCAGTATTTT; cdr3_aa: CASSVDRGGDTQYF
clone_size: .; j_call: TRBJ2-7; d_call: TRBD1; v_call: TRBV7-3; cdr3_nt: TGTGCCAGCAGCTGGAGACAGGGCGGCGAGCAGTACTTC; cdr3_aa: CASSWRQGGEQYF
clone_size: .; j_call: TRBJ1-1; d_call: TRBD1; v_call: TRBV7-2; cdr3_nt: TGTGCCAGCAGCTTCAGTTTTGGGACAGAGGACACTGAAGCTTTCTTT; cdr3_aa: CASSFSFGTEDTEAFF
clone_size: .; j_call: TRBJ1-1; d_call: .; v_call: TRBV5-8; cdr3_nt: TGTGCCAGCAGCTTGTTTCGGAACACTGAAGCTTTCTTT; cdr3_aa: CASSLFRNTEAFF
clone_size: .; j_call: TRBJ2-3; d_call: .; v_call: TRBV9; cdr3_nt: TGTGCCAGCAGCCCCCTGCGCGTCGCAGATACGCAGTATTTT; cdr3_aa: CASSPLRVADTQYF
clone_size: .; j_call: TRBJ1-3; d_call: .; v_call: TRBV5-1; cdr3_nt: TGCGCCAGCAGCTTGTCGGGGTCTGGAAACACCATATATTTT; cdr3_aa: CASSLSGSGNTIYF
clone_size: .; j_call: TRBJ2-7; d_call: .; v_call: TRBV9; cdr3_nt: TGTGCCAGCAGCCCGGGACATTTCGACGAGCAGTACTTC; cdr3_aa: CASSPGHFDEQYF
clone_size: few; j_call: TRBJ1-1; d_call: TRBD1; v_call: TRBV5-4; cdr3_nt: TGTGCCAGCAGCTTAGGGACAGGGTACACTGAAGCTTTCTTT; cdr3_aa: CASSLGTGYTEAFF
clone_size: once; j_call: TRBJ1-2; d_call: .; v_call: TRBV30; cdr3_nt: TGTGCCTGGAGGATGGACAGCTTCTATGGCTACACCTTC; cdr3_aa: CAWRMDSFYGYTF
clone_size: once; j_call: TRBJ2-7; d_call: .; v_call: TRBV7-2; cdr3_nt: TGTGCCAGCAGCTCACTTTCTTACGAGCAGTACTTC; cdr3_aa: CASSSLSYEQYF
clone_size: few; j_call: TRBJ2-3; d_call: TRBD2; v_call: TRBV15; cdr3_nt: TGTGCCACCAGCAGGGTTAGCGGGGGCCACACAGATACGCAGTATTTT; cdr3_aa: CATSRVSGGHTDTQYF
clone_size: .; j_call: TRBJ1-1; d_call: .; v_call: TRBV5-6; cdr3_nt: TGTGCCAGCAGCTTGGATTGGGGCAGCAACACTGAAGCTTTCTTT; cdr3_aa: CASSLDWGSNTEAFF
clone_size: .; j_call: TRBJ1-5; d_call: .; v_call: TRBV5-8; cdr3_nt: TGTGCCAGCAGCCCGGGTCAGCCCCAGCATTTT; cdr3_aa: CASSPGQPQHF
clone_size: .; j_call: TRBJ1-2; d_call: TRBD1; v_call: TRBV4-3; cdr3_nt: TGCGCCAGCAGCCAAGATCTCGGACAGGAACGACGCGGCTACACCTTC; cdr3_aa: CASSQDLGQERRGYTF
clone_size: .; j_call: TRBJ1-5; d_call: .; v_call: TRBV6-5; cdr3_nt: TGTGCCAGCCATTCATTATTACCGGGAGGCCAGCCCCAGCATTTT; cdr3_aa: CASHSLLPGGQPQHF
clone_size: .; j_call: TRBJ2-3; d_call: .; v_call: TRBV5-1; cdr3_nt: TGCGCCAGCAGCAGCTCCAGGGTTAGCACAGATACGCAGTATTTT; cdr3_aa: CASSSSRVSTDTQYF
clone_size: .; j_call: TRBJ2-2; d_call: TRBD2; v_call: TRBV11-3; cdr3_nt: TGTGCCAGCAGCTTATTTCGGGGGGCCGGGGAGCTGTTTTTT; cdr3_aa: CASSLFRGAGELFF
clone_size: .; j_call: TRBJ1-6; d_call: TRBD1; v_call: TRBV10-2; cdr3_nt: TGCGCCAGCACTTCGATGTCCGGGACAGGGCTTTCACCCCTCCACTTT; cdr3_aa: CASTSMSGTGLSPLHF
clone_size: .; j_call: TRBJ2-6; d_call: TRBD1; v_call: TRBV13; cdr3_nt: TGTGCCAGCAGCCGTCTCATGACAGGGGGCAACTCTGGGGCCAACGTCCTGACTTTC; cdr3_aa: CASSRLMTGGNSGANVLTF
clone_size: .; j_call: TRBJ1-2; d_call: .; v_call: TRBV7-9; cdr3_nt: TGTGCCAGCGTACTCATTCAGGGCGAGGACTATGGCTACACCTTC; cdr3_aa: CASVLIQGEDYGYTF